This T cell receptor beta chain was retrieved from a study of blood T cell repertoires in COVID-19. Study details: Samples of COVID-19 (acute and convalescent) were obtained from the United States, Italy and Spain. Sample material is recorded as cDNA or gDNA derived from T cells, B-cell-depleted T cells, or PBMCs.

The CDR3 runs 16 residues. V was cut by 0 bases and J by 5 bases, with 16 bases left in between. Germline CDR1 LGHNA, CDR2 YNFKEQ. Per the original methods: For nucleated cells, counts were estimated from reference gene primer amplification. Sequencing was performed with immunoSEQ multiplex PCR; in TCRdb, only in-frame clones are kept and a portion is missing. The V and J calls and clone size are taken from that table; D and trimming were inferred from the DNA. This table has about 150,000 clones, 70% to 90% appearing once. Seattle patient enrollment occurred during active infection, with longitudinal follow-up thereafter.

The chain has TRBV4-2 and TRBJ1-1, with TRBD1 as a possible D gene (5 bases). The sample taken for sequencing was peripheral blood. This clonotype was sampled from a man in his sixties with COVID-19, enrolled during active disease. The DNA of the CDR3 is TGTGCCAGCAGCCAAGATACGCGAGCCGGGGGGACTGAAGCTTTCTTT. This translates into CASSQDTRAGGTEAFF.